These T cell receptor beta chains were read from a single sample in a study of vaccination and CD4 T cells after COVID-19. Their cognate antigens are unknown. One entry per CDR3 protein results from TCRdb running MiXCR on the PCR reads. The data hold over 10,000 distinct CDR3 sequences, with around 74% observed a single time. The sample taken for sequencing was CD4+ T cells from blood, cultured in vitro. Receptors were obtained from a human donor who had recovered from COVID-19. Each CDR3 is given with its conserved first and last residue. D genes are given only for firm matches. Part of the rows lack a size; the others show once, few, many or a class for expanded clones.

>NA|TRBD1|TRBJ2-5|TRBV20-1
TGCAGTGCTAAACAGGGGAGTTTGGAGACCCAGTACTTC
CSAKQGSLETQYF
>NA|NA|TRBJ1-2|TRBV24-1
TGTGCCACGAGAACGGGGGGCGACTTCTATGGCTACACCTTC
CATRTGGDFYGYTF
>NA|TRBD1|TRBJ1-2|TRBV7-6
TGTGCCAGCAGTAGACAGGGGATGAGGGGCTACACCTTC
CASSRQGMRGYTF
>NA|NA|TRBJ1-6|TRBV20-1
TGCAGTGCTAGAGATTCGGGTTCCGTCTATAATTCACCCCTCCACTTT
CSARDSGSVYNSPLHF
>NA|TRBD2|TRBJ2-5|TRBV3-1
TGTGCCAGCAGCCCCGGGGGGGGAAAGGTCCAAGAGACCCAGTACTTC
CASSPGGGKVQETQYF
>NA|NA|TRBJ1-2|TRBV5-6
TGTGCCAGCAGCTTCACGAACTATGGCTACACCTTC
CASSFTNYGYTF
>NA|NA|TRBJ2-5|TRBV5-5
TGTGCCAGCAGCCCGAATTTGGAGACCCAGTACTTC
CASSPNLETQYF
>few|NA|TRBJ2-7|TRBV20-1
TGCAGTGCTGAGGGGAGCTACGAGCAGTACTTC
CSAEGSYEQYF
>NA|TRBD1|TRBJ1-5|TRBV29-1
TGCAGCGTTGAGATCCAGGGGGATCAGCCCCAGCATTTT
CSVEIQGDQPQHF
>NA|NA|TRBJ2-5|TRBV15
TGTGCCACCAGCAGAGAGAGACAAGAGACCCAGTACTTC
CATSRERQETQYF
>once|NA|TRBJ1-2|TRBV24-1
TGTGCCACCAGTGATTTAAACAGGGACTATGGCTACACCTTC
CATSDLNRDYGYTF
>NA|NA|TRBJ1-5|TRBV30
TGTGCCTGGAATACAGGAGCTAATCAGCCCCAGCATTTT
CAWNTGANQPQHF
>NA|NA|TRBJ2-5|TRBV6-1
TGTGCCAGCACTCTGTCGCCTGCTAGCGCCCAAGAGACCCAGTACTTC
CASTLSPASAQETQYF
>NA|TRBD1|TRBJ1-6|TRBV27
TGTGCCAGCAGTCAGGACAGGGGCCCTTATTCACCCCTCCACTTT
CASSQDRGPYSPLHF
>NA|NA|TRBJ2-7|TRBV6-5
TGTGCCAGCAGTTACCCGCTCCCGGGGCAGAACTACGAGCAGTACTTC
CASSYPLPGQNYEQYF
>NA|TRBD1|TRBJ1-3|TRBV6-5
TGTGCCAGCAGTTCGAGACAGGGGCACGGAAACACCATATATTTT
CASSSRQGHGNTIYF
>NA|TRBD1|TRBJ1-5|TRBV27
TGTGCCAGCTCACAGGGGTCGTTGCTCCATCAGCCCCAGCATTTT
CASSQGSLLHQPQHF
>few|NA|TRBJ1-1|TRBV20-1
TGCAGTGCTAGAATTCGGGCTGGGGTTGAAGCTTTCTTT
CSARIRAGVEAFF
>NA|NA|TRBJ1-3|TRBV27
TGTGCCAGCAGCCCACGGGGGGCGTCTGGAAACACCATATATTTT
CASSPRGASGNTIYF
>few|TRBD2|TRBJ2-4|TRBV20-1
TGCAGTGCAGAACTAGCGGGAGTTGGCAAAAACATTCAGTACTTC
CSAELAGVGKNIQYF
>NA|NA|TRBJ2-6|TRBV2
TGTGCCAGCAGTGAACAGGGCTCTGGGGCCAACGTCCTGACTTTC
CASSEQGSGANVLTF
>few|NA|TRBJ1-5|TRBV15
TGTGCCACCAGCAGACTGGAGGGATATAGCAATCAGCCCCAGCATTTT
CATSRLEGYSNQPQHF
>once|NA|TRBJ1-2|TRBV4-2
TGTGCCAGCAGCCAAGATCGTCCGGGTTCCGGCTTTGGCTACACCTTC
CASSQDRPGSGFGYTF
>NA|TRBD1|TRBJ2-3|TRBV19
TGTGCCAGTAGTATGCGGCAGGGGGCTAGCACAGATACGCAGTATTTT
CASSMRQGASTDTQYF
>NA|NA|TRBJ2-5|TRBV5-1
TGCGCCAGCAGCCGCCGAACTAGTGGGGGGGAGACCCAGTACTTC
CASSRRTSGGETQYF
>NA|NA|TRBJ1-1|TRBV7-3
TGTGCCAGCAGCTTAAACCCAGGGAACACTGAAGCTTTCTTT
CASSLNPGNTEAFF
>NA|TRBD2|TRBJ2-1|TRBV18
TGTGCCAGCTCACCACCGGGCCGCGGGAGAATTCTACCCCATGAGCAGTTCTTC
CASSPPGRGRILPHEQFF
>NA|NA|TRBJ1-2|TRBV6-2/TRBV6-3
TGTGCCAGCAGGCGGACGGAAAGTGGCTACACCTTC
CASRRTESGYTF
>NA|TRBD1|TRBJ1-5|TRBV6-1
TGTGCCAGCACGACAGGGTCTCTGCCCCGGCATTTT
CASTTGSLPRHF
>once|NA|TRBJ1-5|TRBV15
TGTGCCACCAGCAGAGATGGGGGACTCTGGGGCAATCAGCCCCAGCATTTT
CATSRDGGLWGNQPQHF
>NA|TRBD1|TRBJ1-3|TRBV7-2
TGTGCCAGCACCGATCCGAGACAGGGAGGAAACACCATATATTTT
CASTDPRQGGNTIYF
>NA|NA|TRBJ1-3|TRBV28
TGTGCCAGCAATCAGGGACCGAGCTCTGGAAACACCATATATTTT
CASNQGPSSGNTIYF